The rows below give T cell receptor beta chains drawn from one sample of a study of immune heterogeneity within non-small cell lung tumors. TCRdb itself ran the multiplex PCR reads through MiXCR, one entry per CDR3 protein. This sample has around 4,700 distinct CDR3 sequences, with 20% to 25% found just once. The sample comprised lung tumor tissue. Receptors were obtained from a man between 60 and 70 years old with non-small cell lung cancer. Each CDR3 is given without its conserved first and last residue. The order of the fields is J gene, V gene, CDR3 protein.

TRBJ2-3 TRBV10-1 ASSETSSLDTQY
TRBJ2-7 TRBV28 ASSPVGGSSYEQY
TRBJ2-2 TRBV10-2 ASSELGNGPGELF
TRBJ2-1 TRBV13 ASSLGQGLEQF
TRBJ1-6 TRBV6-1 ALSPGAVSPLH
TRBJ1-4 TRBV4-1 ASSRLGSSEKLF
TRBJ1-2 TRBV30 TWLPPPGIGGGYT
TRBJ1-1 TRBV6-1 ASTAVKSGNTEAF
TRBJ2-1 TRBV20-1 SARGIGLGGNEQF
TRBJ1-2 TRBV3-1 ASSRRPDSVHGYT
TRBJ2-5 TRBV20-1 SASEGAGGETQY
TRBJ2-5 TRBV5-1 ASSLEGLAGETQY
TRBJ1-2 TRBV4-1 ASSQVEGAGYGYT
TRBJ2-7 TRBV29-1 SVAGLTRASYEQY